A single sample gave rise to the 23 T cell receptor beta chains below, sequenced in a study of blood T cell repertoires in COVID-19. Libraries were prepared by immunoSEQ multiplex PCR; TCRdb keeps only in-frame clonotypes and omits some of them. The data hold about 140,000 clones, with around 80% observed a single time. Sequencing was performed on PBMCs or T cells enriched from blood (not recorded which). Receptors originate from a woman aged 45 to 65 who had recovered from COVID-19.

The chain uses TRBV4-1 and TRBJ1-4, with no clear D. Germline-derived CDR1 and CDR2 are MGHRA and YSYEKL. This CDR3 spans 15 amino acids. Trimming took 4 bases from V and 0 from J, leaving 9 bases between them. The CDR3 loop is CASSPEVSTNEKLFF. The CDR3 coding sequence is TGCGCCAGCAGCCCCGAGGTGTCAACTAATGAAAAACTGTTTTTT.

DNA for the CDR3: TGTGCCAGCAGCCCCATGGCTCCGGGACTACCAGCAGATACGCAGTATTTT. Its protein product is CASSPMAPGLPADTQYF. V is TRBV2 and J is TRBJ2-3, with 7 bases identical to TRBD2. This CDR3 contains 17 residues. Germline-derived CDR1 and CDR2 are SNHLY and FYNNEI. J was trimmed by 4 bases and V by 6 bases; bases with no gene match: 16.

The J gene is TRBJ2-2, the V gene TRBV2; TRBD1 matches at 11 bases. V lost 6 bases to trimming and J lost 6 bases; unmatched junction nucleotides: 0. The CDR3 consists of 13 residues. The V gene's germline CDR1 is SNHLY and CDR2 FYNNEI. In DNA, the CDR3 is TGTGCCAGCAGGGACAGGGGGCCCGGGGAGCTGTTTTTT. It yields the protein CASRDRGPGELFF. The variable domain in full, with the rest retrieved from reference TRBV2 and TRBJ2-2, is EPEVTQTPSHQVTQMGQEVILRCVPISNHLYFYWYRQILGQKVEFLVSFYNNEISEKSEIFDDQFSVERPDGSNFTLKIRSTKLEDSAMYFCASRDRGPGELFFGEGSRLTVL.

The V and J genes are TRBV5-5 and TRBJ2-1; 7 positions agree with TRBD2. Germline CDR1 and CDR2: SGHKS and YYEKEE (reference sequence). V lost 6 bases and J lost 8; bases outside the gene matches: 11. The CDR3 contains 14 residues. This CDR3 reads CASTRAGYSDEQFF. In DNA form, the CDR3 reads TGTGCCAGCACCAGAGCGGGGTACTCCGATGAGCAGTTCTTC.

The chain couples TRBV27 to TRBJ1-6; D gene unclear. The length of the CDR3 is 15 residues. Trimming removed 4 bases from V and 9 bases from J, with 16 bases in between. CDR1 is MNHEY, CDR2 SMNVEV, per germline (reference sequence). CDR3 bases: TGTGCCAGCAGTTCTCGGACTGGAAGTGGTTCACCCCTCCACTTT. It is translated as CASSSRTGSGSPLHF.

As DNA, the CDR3 is TGTGCCAGCAGCCAAGGGGCGCTAGGAAACACCATATATTTT. This encodes CASSQGALGNTIYF. V gene TRBV3-1 (or the pseudogene TRBV3-2) combines with J gene TRBJ1-3; D ambiguous. From germline, CDR1 is LGHDT and CDR2 YNNKEL (reference sequence). V lost 1 base to trimming and J lost 4 bases, with 8 bases between them. This CDR3 has 14 residues.

This rearrangement joins TRBV11-1 to TRBJ2-1, with a possible D match to TRBD2 (7 bases). Germline CDR1 SGHAT, CDR2 FQDESV (reference sequence). This CDR3 contains 13 residues. The V end was cut by 3 bases, the J end by 10 bases, with 13 bases between. The CDR3 here is CASSFGGPQEQFF. CDR3 sequence (DNA): TGTGCCAGCAGCTTCGGGGGGCCCCAGGAGCAGTTCTTC.

The V gene is TRBV6-5, the J gene TRBJ1-3; perhaps TRBD1 as D (5 bases). V was trimmed by 4 bases and J by 0 bases, leaving 7 bases between them. The CDR3 spans 14 residues. The germline CDR1 and CDR2 sequences are MNHEY and SVGAGI. This CDR3 is CASSSTVSGNTIYF. The CDR3, as DNA: TGTGCCAGCAGTTCGACAGTCTCTGGAAACACCATATATTTT.

This clone was detected only a few times. The chain joins TRBV21-1 to TRBJ2-7; TRBD1, as called in the table, went unchecked against the DNA. TRBV21-1 is listed as a pseudogene. This CDR3 is 14 amino acids long. The CDR3 spells CASSKGTGVHEQYF. The CDR3 DNA follows: TGTGCCAGCAGCAAGGGGACAGGGGTGCACGAGCAGTACTTC.

This clone was observed a single time. The chain uses TRBV27 and TRBJ2-2; possible D gene TRBD1, 6 bases. The germline V gene has CDR1 MNHEY and CDR2 SMNVEV (reference sequence). The CDR3 is made up of 14 amino acids. V lost 6 bases and J lost 1, with 9 bases in between. Written as DNA, the CDR3 is TGTGCCAGCAGGTGGACAGAGAACACCGGGGAGCTGTTTTTT. Amino acids: CASRWTENTGELFF.

The J gene is TRBJ2-7, the V gene TRBV7-2, with 12 bases matching TRBD2. This CDR3 has 16 amino acids. The V gene's germline CDR1 is SGHTA and CDR2 FQGNSA. Losses at the gene ends were 4 bases for V and 3 bases for J; bases not matched to a gene: 7. This CDR3 is CASSSGTSGRLYEQYV. CDR3 bases: TGTGCCAGCAGCTCAGGGACTAGCGGGCGCCTCTACGAGCAGTACGTC.

The CDR3 DNA reads as TGTGCCAGTAGTATAGGTAGGGGTCAAAGGTACACTGAAGCTTTCTTT. Its translation: CASSIGRGQRYTEAFF. The chain carries TRBV19 and TRBJ1-1, with TRBD1 as a possible D gene (5 bases). The CDR3 covers 16 residues. Between the trimmed V and J ends, which lost 1 base and 3 bases, there was a span of 15 bases. The germline V gene has CDR1 LNHDA and CDR2 SQIVND (reference sequence).

The chain couples TRBV19 to TRBJ2-7, with D possibly matching TRBD1 (6 bases). The germline V gene has CDR1 LNHDA and CDR2 SQIVND (reference sequence). This CDR3 comprises 14 residues. V shed 2 bases and J shed 1 base, with 9 bases lying between them. The CDR3 sequence: CASSILGASYEQYF. CDR3 coding DNA: TGTGCCAGTAGTATACTGGGGGCATCCTACGAGCAGTACTTC.

The chain carries TRBV7-6 and TRBJ2-5; 9 bases are shared with TRBD2. V trimming: 3 bases; J trimming: 1 base; junction bases outside the gene matches: 3. The length of the CDR3 is 15 residues. Germline V CDR1 and CDR2: SGHVS, FNYEAQ. For the CDR3, the DNA is TGTGCCAGCAGCTTCCAGCGGGGGGCCCAAGAGACCCAGTACTTC. This sequence encodes CASSFQRGAQETQYF.

The rearrangement uses TRBV21-1 and TRBJ2-7; the table's D call, TRBD1, was not checked against the DNA. TRBV21-1 is reported as a pseudogene. This CDR3 spans 14 amino acids. Written as DNA, the CDR3 is TGTGCCAGCAGCCCTCGGGACAAGAGCTACGAGCAGTACGTC. It translates to CASSPRDKSYEQYV.

This clone showed up just a few times. V gene TRBV18 combines with J gene TRBJ1-5, with D hard to call. V gave up 3 bases and J gave up 1 base, with 19 bases separating them. The length of the CDR3 is 18 residues. CDR1 KGHSH and CDR2 LQKENI come from the germline V gene. CDR3 in DNA: TGTGCCAGCTCACCCGCCGGAGGAATGTTCCCGAGCAATCAGCCCCAGCATTTT. This gives the protein CASSPAGGMFPSNQPQHF.

The V gene is TRBV5-1, the J gene TRBJ2-3, with 8 bases aligning to TRBD1. After removal of 0 bases from V and 8 bases from J, the junction contained 8 bases not matched to a gene. CDR1 and CDR2 (germline): SGHRS, YFSETQ. The CDR3 spans 15 residues. The CDR3: CASSLGSGGQVTQYF. As DNA, the CDR3 is TGCGCCAGCAGCTTGGGGTCAGGGGGCCAAGTTACGCAGTATTTT.

The V call is TRBV5-1, the J call TRBJ1-3; D remains ambiguous. V lost 4 bases to trimming and J lost 0 bases, with 11 bases between them. Germline V gives CDR1 SGHRS, CDR2 YFSETQ. CDR3 length: 15 residues. CDR3 in amino acids: CASSPGVLSGNTIYF. CDR3 coding DNA: TGCGCCAGCAGCCCGGGAGTGCTCTCTGGAAACACCATATATTTT.

The chain uses TRBV27 and TRBJ1-5, with 12 bases identical to TRBD1. V dropped 5 bases and J dropped 2; count of bases not matched to a gene: 16. CDR1 MNHEY and CDR2 SMNVEV come from the germline V gene (reference sequence). The CDR3 is 20 amino acids. As DNA, the CDR3 is TGTGCCAGCAGTCCATTCAAAATATCGGGACAGGGGGCTGGCAATCAGCCCCAGCATTTT. Translation: CASSPFKISGQGAGNQPQHF.

The J gene is TRBJ1-2, the V gene TRBV7-8, with D perhaps TRBD1 (6 bases). The CDR3 extends over 15 amino acids. Trimming left V 6 bases short and J 10 bases short, with 24 bases between. Germline V gene data show CDR1 as SGHVS and CDR2 as FQNEAQ. The CDR3 loop reads CASSGRGTIGGIYTF. The CDR3 DNA sequence: TGTGCCAGCAGTGGGAGGGGGACCATTGGGGGAATCTACACCTTC.

This clone was seen a handful of times. The chain links TRBV25-1 to TRBJ1-1; 7 bases match TRBD1. This CDR3 spans 14 amino acids. V was pared by 6 bases and J by 0 bases, with 4 bases of the junction left unmatched. Germline CDR1 and CDR2: MGHDK and SYGVNS. CDR3 amino acids: CASRDRFLNTEAFF. Written as DNA, the CDR3 is TGTGCCAGCAGGGACAGGTTTTTGAACACTGAAGCTTTCTTT. The whole variable domain, remainder taken from reference TRBV25-1 and TRBJ1-1, is EADIYQTPRYLVIGTGKKITLECSQTMGHDKMYWYQQDPGMELHLIHYSYGVNSTEKGDLSSESTVSRIRTEHFPLTLESARPSHTSQYLCASRDRFLNTEAFFGQGTRLTVV.

V usage is TRBV7-3 and J usage is TRBJ2-2, with TRBD1 matching 11 bases. Germline-derived CDR1 and CDR2 are SGHTA and FQGTGA. The CDR3 has 16 amino acids. V lost 5 bases and J lost 3; bases outside the gene matches: 5. The CDR3 bases are TGTGCCAGCAGCAAAATGGGACAGGGGGACACCGGGGAGCTGTTTTTT. Translated, it gives CASSKMGQGDTGELFF.

CDR3 in DNA: TGTGCCAGCAGCTTGGGGGGGAGTGCGGAGACCCAGTACTTC. Translating gives CASSLGGSAETQYF. The chain is built from TRBV7-9 and TRBJ2-5, with 7 nucleotides matching TRBD2. With 3 bases clipped from V and 5 bases from J, the junction kept 6 bases outside the gene matches. The germline V gene encodes CDR1 SEHNR and CDR2 FQNEAQ (reference sequence). This CDR3 region has 14 residues.